This entry is about one TCR beta chain. The authors sequenced TCR beta from blood CD8+ and CD4+ T cells. Negative isolation was used for CD8+ and CD4+ T cells and FACS enrichment for TEMRA cells. These data are taken from a study of CD8 T cells in Susac syndrome. The CDR3 runs to 13 residues. CDR1 is SNHLY and CDR2 is FYNNEI in the germline V gene. Trimming cost V 3 bases and J 6 bases, with 11 bases left between them. An amount of RNA that ranged from roughly 0.5 to 1 ug was reverse transcribed with random hexamers. Amplification of TCR beta CDR3 spanned 54 Vbeta and 13 Jbeta via immunoSEQ multiplex PCR. TCRdb reanalysed the immunoSEQ multiplex PCR reads using MiXCR and keeps one entry per CDR3 protein. The table records 150,000 to 200,000 distinct CDR3 sequences, around 94% of them present only once.

The TCR comes from a human donor in good health. Sample: CD4+ T cells from PBMCs. This chain connects TRBV2 to TRBJ2-5; TRBD1 or TRBD2 may be the D gene (5 bases each). The CDR3 DNA reads TGTGCCAGCAGTGATAATGAGGGACAGACCCAGTACTTC. Protein: CASSDNEGQTQYF. Complete variable domain (other parts from reference TRBV2 and TRBJ2-5): EPEVTQTPSHQVTQMGQEVILRCVPISNHLYFYWYRQILGQKVEFLVSFYNNEISEKSEIFDDQFSVERPDGSNFTLKIRSTKLEDSAMYFCASSDNEGQTQYFGPGTRLLVL.